One sample yielded the 13 T cell receptor beta chains listed below, sequenced in a study of blood T cell repertoires in COVID-19. Here immunoSEQ multiplex PCR was the method, and the copy in TCRdb shows in-frame clones only, minus some. Here the sample spans some 190,000 clones, more than 75% being singletons. Sequencing used peripheral blood. The receptors here all came from a woman in her fifties or sixties with COVID-19, enrolled during active disease.

The V and J genes are TRBV30 and TRBJ2-1; D uncertain. The CDR3 is 13 amino acids. The V end was cut by 2 bases, the J end by 1 base, with 6 bases between. CDR1 and CDR2 from the germline V gene are GTSNPN and SVGIG (reference sequence). The CDR3 sequence: CAWSIKSYNEQFF. CDR3 bases: TGTGCCTGGAGTATCAAATCCTACAATGAGCAGTTCTTC.

The chain combines TRBV9 with TRBJ2-5; 9 bases fit TRBD2. CDR3 length: 14 amino acids. V trimming: 3 bases; J trimming: 4 bases; junction bases outside the gene matches: 4. The germline V gene encodes CDR1 SGDLS and CDR2 YYNGEE. This CDR3 is CASSEGLAVETQYF. Here the CDR3 DNA reads TGTGCCAGCAGCGAGGGACTAGCAGTAGAGACCCAGTACTTC.

CDR3 protein: CASSIVRTGFGYTF. CDR3 nucleotide sequence: TGTGCCAGCAGCATCGTTAGGACAGGGTTTGGCTACACCTTC. The chain links TRBV7-8 to TRBJ1-2; 8 bases align to TRBD1. Losses at the gene ends were 5 bases for V and 7 bases for J; bases not matched to a gene: 9. The germline CDR1 and CDR2 sequences are SGHVS and FQNEAQ. The CDR3 is made up of 14 amino acids.

The CDR3 region is CASSRGTGGLNTEAFF. CDR3 bases: TGTGCCAGCAGCCGGGGGACAGGGGGCCTGAACACTGAAGCTTTCTTT. The V gene is TRBV5-4, the J gene TRBJ1-1; 12 positions agree with TRBD1. V shed 4 bases, J shed 0 bases, and the junction held 4 bases outside the gene matches. There are 16 residues in the CDR3. CDR1 is SGHNT, CDR2 YYREEE, per germline (reference sequence).

This clone was seen only once. This sequence joins TRBV7-3 and TRBJ1-1; D might be TRBD1 (6 bases). Trimming pared 1 base from V and 0 bases from J, leaving 21 bases between. The CDR3 covers 19 residues. CDR1 and CDR2 from the germline V gene are SGHTA and FQGTGA. The CDR3 here is CASSLRAPNREWMNTEAFF. For the CDR3, the DNA is TGTGCCAGCAGCTTAAGGGCACCTAACAGGGAATGGATGAACACTGAAGCTTTCTTT.

This clone was observed a few times. CDR3 sequence: CASSKGLAGAGTGELFF. CDR3 sequence (DNA): TGTGCCAGCAGCAAGGGACTAGCGGGAGCGGGCACCGGGGAGCTGTTTTTT. V and J are TRBV5-4 and TRBJ2-2; 14 positions agree with TRBD2. The CDR3 totals 17 residues. V dropped 4 bases and J dropped 4; count of bases not matched to a gene: 6. The germline V gene has CDR1 SGHNT and CDR2 YYREEE (reference sequence).

In DNA form, the CDR3 reads TGCAGCGTTGAAGGCGGTCAAGAGACCCAGTACTTC. This sequence encodes CSVEGGQETQYF. The genes are TRBV29-1 and TRBJ2-5; D gene uncertain. This CDR3 is built from 12 residues. The V gene's germline CDR1 is SQVTM and CDR2 ANQGSEA. V was pared by 1 base and J by 2 bases, with 5 bases between. The full variable domain, its missing parts supplied by reference TRBV29-1 and TRBJ2-5, is SAVISQKPSRDICQRGTSLTIQCQVDSQVTMMFWYRQQPGQSLTLIATANQGSEATYESGFVIDKFPISRPNLTFSTLTVSNMSPEDSSIYLCSVEGGQETQYFGPGTRLLVL.

This clone was observed a handful of times. V and J are TRBV5-1 and TRBJ2-1, with D possibly TRBD2 on 5 matching bases. Per germline, CDR1 SGHRS and CDR2 YFSETQ. There are 18 residues in the CDR3. V lost 0 bases, J lost 4 bases, and 20 bases lay in between. The CDR3 reads CASSLAPSASGNYNEQFF. As DNA, the CDR3 is TGCGCCAGCAGCTTGGCCCCGTCGGCGAGCGGAAATTACAATGAGCAGTTCTTC.

This clone has a handful of counts. The chain is built from TRBV25-1 and TRBJ1-4; D remains ambiguous. This CDR3 contains 13 residues. The V gene's germline CDR1 is MGHDK and CDR2 SYGVNS. V was clipped by 5 bases and J by 5 bases, with 9 bases between them. The CDR3 bases are TGTGCCAGCAGTTGGGCGAGAAATGAAAAACTGTTTTTT. Translating it yields CASSWARNEKLFF.

This chain joins TRBV9 and TRBJ1-1; D not resolved. Trimming took 7 bases from V and 0 from J, leaving 10 bases between them. CDR3 size: 13 residues. CDR1 and CDR2 (germline): SGDLS, YYNGEE. Here the CDR3 DNA reads TGTGCCAGCTCCGGCGGTCTGAACACTGAAGCTTTCTTT. Its translation: CASSGGLNTEAFF.

This chain links TRBV24-1 with TRBJ1-5, with TRBD1 identical over 11 bases. The V gene's germline CDR1 is KGHDR and CDR2 SFDVKD. This CDR3 region has 14 residues. The ends lost 5 bases at V and 6 bases at J; junction bases unmatched: 2. CDR3 amino acids: CATSGTGGRQPQHF. The CDR3 DNA sequence: TGTGCCACCAGTGGGACAGGGGGCCGTCAGCCCCAGCATTTT.

The DNA for the CDR3 is TGTGCCACTCTGGGCCCCAATGAGCAGTTCTTC. It translates to CATLGPNEQFF. The chain uses TRBV2 and TRBJ2-1; D ambiguous. V was cut by 10 bases and J by 6 bases, with 10 bases left in between. Looked up from germline, CDR1 is SNHLY and CDR2 is FYNNEI. This CDR3 spans 11 amino acids.

With regard to this clone: Its ends do not fully match the called genes, so a read error is possible. The rearrangement joins TRBV7-7 to TRBJ2-2; D may correspond to TRBD1 or TRBD2 (5 bases each). In germline, CDR1 is SSHAT, CDR2 FNYEAQ (reference sequence). The CDR3 contains 14 residues. The CDR3 DNA reads TGTGCTAGCAGCTTAGCGCAGGGCACCGGGGAGCTGTTTTTT. Protein: CASSLAQGTGELFF.